This passage covers 7 T cell receptor beta chains from one sample sequenced in a study of T cells in women clearing cervical HPV infection. The repertoire was sequenced with immunoSEQ multiplex PCR; TCRdb's copy has only in-frame clones and lacks some. The listing records about 32,000 clones. Sequencing was carried out using blood buffy coat. The origin of the receptors is a woman between 18 and 69 years old with a cervical HPV16 infection that either progressed to CIN3+ or cleared (not recorded which).

Turning to this clone: The observed sequence ends 3 residues before the CDR3 terminus, with the missing tail filled in from the germline J gene. The V call is TRBV20-1, the J call TRBJ2-2; the match to TRBD1 covers 8 bases. The CDR3 is 14 residues long. Germline V gene sequence: CDR1 DFQATT, CDR2 SNEGSKA (reference sequence). The CDR3: CSAPPQGANEKLFF. The sequenced part of the CDR3 DNA is TGCAGTGCTCCGCCCCAGGGGGCTAATGAAAAG.

On this clone: The read comes to an end 3 residues before the CDR3 does, leaving the germline J gene to fill in the end. The gene calls are TRBV12-3 or TRBV12-4 and TRBJ1-3, with no clear D. This CDR3 region has 12 residues. V was pared by 8 bases and J by 1 base, with 6 bases between. CDR3 in amino acids: CASYFSGNTIYF. The CDR3 DNA, read in part, is TGTGCCAGCTATTTTTCTGGAAACACC.

Worth noting for this clone: The read ends 3 residues before the CDR3 terminus; that terminus is restored from the germline J gene. Other nucleotide sequences from this sample produce the same CDR3. V is TRBV7-6 and J is TRBJ1-2, with TRBD1 identical over 9 bases. This CDR3 is built from 11 residues. Germline-derived CDR1 and CDR2 are SGHVS and FNYEAQ. The CDR3 DNA, read in part, is TGTGCCACCCGGACAGGGGACGGC. This translates into CATRTGDG. In full, the CDR3 is CATRTGDGYTF.

A remark on this clone: Read sequence stops 3 residues before the CDR3 end, and the germline J gene provides the missing end. The V gene is TRBV6-4, the J gene TRBJ2-7; 7 bases line up with TRBD1. This CDR3 comprises 13 residues. J lost 2 bases, V lost 10 bases, and 8 bases had no gene match. Germline values: CDR1 MRHNA, CDR2 SNTAGT. CDR3 in amino acids: CAKSQGLPYEQYF. The part of the CDR3 DNA that was read is TGTGCCAAGTCACAGGGGCTCCCCTACGAG.

Note on this clone: At one end, the junction sequence differs from germline, possibly due to a read error. Coverage ceases 3 residues before the CDR3 finishes, and the germline J gene fills in the end. Other nucleotide sequences in the sample specify the same CDR3. The chain recombines TRBV5-1 with TRBJ1-3; perhaps TRBD1 as D (6 bases). The length of the CDR3 is 16 residues. CDR1 and CDR2 from the germline V gene are SGHRS and YFSETQ. The CDR3 bases that were read are TGCGCCAGCAGCCCGGGACACGCTCAAACTGGAAACACT. Its protein is CASSPGHAQTGNT. The entire CDR3 sequence reads CASSPGHAQTGNTIYF.

Judged by frequency, this clone is medium-sized. The read ends 3 residues shy of where the CDR3 ends; the end is completed using the germline J gene. The chain joins TRBV7-2 to TRBJ1-4, with D possibly being TRBD1 (5 bases). Germline CDR1 SGHTA, CDR2 FQGNSA. This CDR3 region has 12 residues. V shed 1 base and J shed 8 bases, with 5 bases lying between them. CDR3 loop: CASSLGGEKLFF. The CDR3 DNA, read in part, is TGTGCCAGCAGCTTAGGGGGCGAAAAA.

Comments on this clone: The read finishes 3 residues shy of the CDR3 end, and the germline J gene is used to complete it. The chain is built from TRBV20-1 and TRBJ2-3, with 11 bases lining up with TRBD2. The CDR3 has 14 residues. Germline values: CDR1 DFQATT, CDR2 SNEGSKA (reference sequence). The CDR3 region is CSAPTSGVGETQYF. Incomplete CDR3 DNA: TGCAGTGCTCCGACTAGCGGGGTCGGTGAGACG.